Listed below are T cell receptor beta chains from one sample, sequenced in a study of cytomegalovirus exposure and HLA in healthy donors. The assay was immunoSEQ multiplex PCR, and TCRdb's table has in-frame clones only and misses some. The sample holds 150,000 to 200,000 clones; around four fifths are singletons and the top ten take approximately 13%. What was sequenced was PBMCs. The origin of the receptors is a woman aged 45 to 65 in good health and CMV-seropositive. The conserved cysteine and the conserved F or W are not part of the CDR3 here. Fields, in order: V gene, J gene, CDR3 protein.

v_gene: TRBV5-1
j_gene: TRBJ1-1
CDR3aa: ASSLQGSNTEAF

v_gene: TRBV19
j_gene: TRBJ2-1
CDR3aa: ASSEGLGGDEQF

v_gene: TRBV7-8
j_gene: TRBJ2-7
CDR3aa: ASSSYRGSSYEQY

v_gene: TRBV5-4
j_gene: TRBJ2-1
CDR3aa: ASSGLAGGLYEQF

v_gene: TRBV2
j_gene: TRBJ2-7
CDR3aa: ASSEPSRQGSSYEQY

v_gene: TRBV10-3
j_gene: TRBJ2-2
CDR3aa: AIRGTDDPDTGELF

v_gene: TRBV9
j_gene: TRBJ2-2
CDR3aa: ASSVVGGTGELF

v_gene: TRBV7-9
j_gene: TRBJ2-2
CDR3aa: ASSLLPEGANTGELF

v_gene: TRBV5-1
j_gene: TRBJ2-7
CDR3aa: ASSWTSGGANEQY

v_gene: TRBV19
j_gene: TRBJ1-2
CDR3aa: ASTTGQNYGYT

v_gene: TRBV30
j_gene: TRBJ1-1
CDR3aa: AWMNRAEAF

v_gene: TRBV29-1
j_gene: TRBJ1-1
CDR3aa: STRQSSNTEAF

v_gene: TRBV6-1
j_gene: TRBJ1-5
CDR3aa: ASSLGRFSNQPQH

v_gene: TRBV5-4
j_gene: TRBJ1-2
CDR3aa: ASSLQGAQYGYT

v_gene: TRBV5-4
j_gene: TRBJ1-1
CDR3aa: ASSLEEATEAF

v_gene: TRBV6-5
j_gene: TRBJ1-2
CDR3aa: ASSPGLTLYGYT

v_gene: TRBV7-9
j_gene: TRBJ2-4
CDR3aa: SSSFSNIQY

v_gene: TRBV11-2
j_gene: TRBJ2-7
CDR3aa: ASSLTDEGTGAYEQY

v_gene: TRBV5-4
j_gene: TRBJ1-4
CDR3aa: ASSLGDRGTNEKLF

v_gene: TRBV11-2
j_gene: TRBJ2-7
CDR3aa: ASSVFRGKAYEQY

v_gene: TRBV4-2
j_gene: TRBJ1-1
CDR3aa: ASSQGIGREDTEAF

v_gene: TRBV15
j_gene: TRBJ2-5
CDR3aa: ATSRDTQEGWEETQY

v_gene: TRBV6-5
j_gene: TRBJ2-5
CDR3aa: ASSSLGVGETQY

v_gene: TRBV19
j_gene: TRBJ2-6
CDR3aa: ASSSTGAGANVLT

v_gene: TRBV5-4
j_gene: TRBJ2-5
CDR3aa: ASSPGGGDRETQY

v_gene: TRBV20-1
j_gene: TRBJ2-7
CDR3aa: SAKGDEQY

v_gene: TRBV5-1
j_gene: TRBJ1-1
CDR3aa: ASSSGQAEGNTEAF

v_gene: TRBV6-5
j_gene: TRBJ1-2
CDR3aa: ASSFYSNYGYT

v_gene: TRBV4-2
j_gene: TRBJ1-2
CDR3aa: ASSQEVGAYYGYT

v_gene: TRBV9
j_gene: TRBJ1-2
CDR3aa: ASSVGAAHYYGYT

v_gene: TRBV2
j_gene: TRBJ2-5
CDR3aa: ASGVGRGGGETQY